The entry that follows covers one T cell receptor (beta chain) sequence. The data belong to a study of shared clonotypes between healthy human individuals. Deep level was the assay's run setting. Here immunoSEQ multiplex PCR was the method, and the copy in TCRdb shows in-frame clones only, minus some. The profile covers some 1,100,000 clones, with more than 75% appearing a single time and 0.5% to 0.6% taken by the ten largest. V was shortened by 4 bases and J by 7 bases, with 15 bases between the two germline ends. The CDR3 runs to 14 residues. CDR1 and CDR2 (germline): SGHDT, YYEEEE. Sequenced sample: memory CD4+ T cells from PBMCs. Subset here: CD45RA-negative fraction. The source is a man younger than 35 in good health. Some clones in this sample may be carry-over from other donors' samples. This chain links TRBV5-6 with TRBJ2-1; possible D gene TRBD2, 5 bases. The CDR3 sequence is CASSGRTRANEQFF. In nucleotides, the CDR3 is TGTGCCAGCAGCGGAAGGACTCGCGCGAATGAGCAGTTCTTC.